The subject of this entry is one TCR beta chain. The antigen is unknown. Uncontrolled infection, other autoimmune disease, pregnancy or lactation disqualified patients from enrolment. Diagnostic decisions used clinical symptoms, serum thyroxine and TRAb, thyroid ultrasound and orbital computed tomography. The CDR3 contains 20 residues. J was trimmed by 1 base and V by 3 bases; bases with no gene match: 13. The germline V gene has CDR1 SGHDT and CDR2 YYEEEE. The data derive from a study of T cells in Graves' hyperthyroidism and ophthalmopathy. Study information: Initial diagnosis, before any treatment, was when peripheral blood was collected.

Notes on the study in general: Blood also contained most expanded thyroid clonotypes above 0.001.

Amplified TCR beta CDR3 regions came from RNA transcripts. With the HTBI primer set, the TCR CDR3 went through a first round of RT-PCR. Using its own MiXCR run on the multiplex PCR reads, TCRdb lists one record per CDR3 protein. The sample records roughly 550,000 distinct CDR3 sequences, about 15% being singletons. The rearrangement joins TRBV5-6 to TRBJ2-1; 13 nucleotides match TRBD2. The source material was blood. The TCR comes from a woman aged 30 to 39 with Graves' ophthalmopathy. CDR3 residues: CASSSYSGLAGSGSYNEQFF. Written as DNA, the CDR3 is TGTGCCAGCAGCTCGTACTCGGGACTAGCGGGATCTGGGTCCTACAATGAGCAGTTCTTC.